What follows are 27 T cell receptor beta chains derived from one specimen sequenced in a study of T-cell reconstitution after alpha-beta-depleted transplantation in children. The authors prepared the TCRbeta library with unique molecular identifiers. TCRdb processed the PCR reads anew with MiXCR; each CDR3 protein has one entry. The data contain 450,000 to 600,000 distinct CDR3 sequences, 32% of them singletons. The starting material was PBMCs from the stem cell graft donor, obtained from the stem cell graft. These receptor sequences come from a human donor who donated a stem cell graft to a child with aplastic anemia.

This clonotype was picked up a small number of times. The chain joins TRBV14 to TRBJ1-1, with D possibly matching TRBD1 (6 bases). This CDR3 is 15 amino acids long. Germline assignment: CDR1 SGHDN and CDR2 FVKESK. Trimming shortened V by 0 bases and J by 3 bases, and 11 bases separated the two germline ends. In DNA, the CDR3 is TGTGCCAGCAGCCAAGACGGGGGGCGCGACACTGAAGCTTTCTTT. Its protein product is CASSQDGGRDTEAFF.

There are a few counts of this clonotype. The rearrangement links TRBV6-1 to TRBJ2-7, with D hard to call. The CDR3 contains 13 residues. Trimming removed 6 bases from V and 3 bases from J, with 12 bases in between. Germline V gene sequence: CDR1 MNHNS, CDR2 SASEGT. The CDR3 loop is CASRSGWDYEQYF. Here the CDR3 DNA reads TGTGCCAGCAGGTCGGGTTGGGACTACGAGCAGTACTTC.

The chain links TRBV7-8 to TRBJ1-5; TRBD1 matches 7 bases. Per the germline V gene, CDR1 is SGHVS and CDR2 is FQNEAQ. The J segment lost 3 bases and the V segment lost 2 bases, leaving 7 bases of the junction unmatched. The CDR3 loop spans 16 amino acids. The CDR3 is CASSLTRGGINQPQHF. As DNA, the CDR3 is TGTGCCAGCAGCTTAACCAGGGGGGGTATCAATCAGCCCCAGCATTTT. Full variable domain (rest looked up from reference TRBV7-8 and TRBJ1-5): GAGVSQSPRYKVAKRGQDVALRCDPISGHVSLFWYQQALGQGPEFLTYFQNEAQLDKSGLPSDRFFAERPEGSVSTLKIQRTQQEDSAVYLCASSLTRGGINQPQHFGDGTRLSIL.

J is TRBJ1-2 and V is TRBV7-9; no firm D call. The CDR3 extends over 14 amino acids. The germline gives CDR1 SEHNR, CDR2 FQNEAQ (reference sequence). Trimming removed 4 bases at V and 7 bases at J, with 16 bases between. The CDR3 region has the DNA TGTGCCAGCAGCTCCCCACCCGAATCCCGTGGCTACACCTTC. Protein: CASSSPPESRGYTF.

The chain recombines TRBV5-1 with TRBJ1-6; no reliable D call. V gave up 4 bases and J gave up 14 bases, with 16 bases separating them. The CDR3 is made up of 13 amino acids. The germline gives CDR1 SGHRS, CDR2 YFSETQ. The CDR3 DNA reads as TGCGCCAGCAGCGGAGACGGTCTCTCGTCCCTCCACTTT. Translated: CASSGDGLSSLHF.

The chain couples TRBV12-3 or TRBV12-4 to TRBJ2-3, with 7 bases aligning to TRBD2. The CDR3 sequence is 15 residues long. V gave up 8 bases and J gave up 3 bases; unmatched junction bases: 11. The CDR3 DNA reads TGTGCCAGCGGTCGGCGGCGGGAGTCGACAGATACGCAGTATTTT. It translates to CASGRRRESTDTQYF.

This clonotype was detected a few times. CDR3 residues: CASSSTGSQETQYF. As DNA, the CDR3 is TGTGCCAGCAGTTCTACAGGTTCCCAAGAGACCCAGTACTTC. The chain links TRBV12-3 or TRBV12-4 to TRBJ2-5, with D maybe TRBD1 (5 bases). The CDR3 loop spans 14 amino acids. V shed 4 bases and J shed 1 base, with 10 bases lying between them.

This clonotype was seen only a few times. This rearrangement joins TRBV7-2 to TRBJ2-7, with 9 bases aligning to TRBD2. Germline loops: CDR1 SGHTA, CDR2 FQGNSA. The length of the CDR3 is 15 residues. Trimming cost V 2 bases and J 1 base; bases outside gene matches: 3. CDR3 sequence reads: CASSLMAGGSYEQYF. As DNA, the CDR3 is TGTGCCAGCAGCTTAATGGCGGGAGGGTCCTACGAGCAGTACTTC.

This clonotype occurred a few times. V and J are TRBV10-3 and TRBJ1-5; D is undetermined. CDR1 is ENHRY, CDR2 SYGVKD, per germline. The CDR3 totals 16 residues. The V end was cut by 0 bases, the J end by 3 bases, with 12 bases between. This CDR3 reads CAISESVGGTNQPQHF. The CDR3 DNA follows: TGTGCCATCAGTGAGTCCGTCGGCGGTACCAATCAGCCCCAGCATTTT.

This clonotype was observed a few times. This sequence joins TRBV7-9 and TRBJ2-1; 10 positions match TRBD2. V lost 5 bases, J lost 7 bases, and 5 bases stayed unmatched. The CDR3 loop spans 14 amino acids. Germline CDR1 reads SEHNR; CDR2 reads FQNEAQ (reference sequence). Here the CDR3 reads CASSITSGINEQFF. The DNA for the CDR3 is TGTGCCAGCAGCATCACTAGCGGGATTAATGAGCAGTTCTTC. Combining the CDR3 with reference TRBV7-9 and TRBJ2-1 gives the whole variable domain DTGVSQNPRHKITKRGQNVTFRCDPISEHNRLYWYRQTLGQGPEFLTYFQNEAQLEKSRLLSDRFSAERPKGSFSTLEIQRTEQGDSAMYLCASSITSGINEQFFGPGTRLTVL.

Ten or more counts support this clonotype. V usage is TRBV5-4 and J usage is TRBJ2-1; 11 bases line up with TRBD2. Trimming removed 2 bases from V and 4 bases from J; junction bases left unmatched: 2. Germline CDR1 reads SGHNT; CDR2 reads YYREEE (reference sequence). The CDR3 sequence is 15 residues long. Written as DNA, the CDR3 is TGTGCCAGCAGCTTTAGCGGGGGGGGTTACAATGAGCAGTTCTTC. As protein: CASSFSGGGYNEQFF.

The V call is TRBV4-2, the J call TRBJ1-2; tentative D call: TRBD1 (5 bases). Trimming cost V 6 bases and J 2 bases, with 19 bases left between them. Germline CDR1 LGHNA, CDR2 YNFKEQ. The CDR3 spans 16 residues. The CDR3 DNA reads TGTGCCAGCAGTCTGGGCGGGGACGGCACAAACTATGGCTACACCTTC. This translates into CASSLGGDGTNYGYTF.

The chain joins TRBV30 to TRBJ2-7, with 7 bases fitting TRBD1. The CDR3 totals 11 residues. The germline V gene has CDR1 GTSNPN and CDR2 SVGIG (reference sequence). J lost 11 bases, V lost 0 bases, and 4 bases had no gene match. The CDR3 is CAWSVGTVEYF. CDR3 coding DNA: TGTGCCTGGAGTGTAGGGACAGTAGAGTACTTC.

CDR3 in amino acids: CASSLGGGSSGANVLTF. CDR3 bases: TGTGCCAGCAGCTTGGGGGGTGGAAGCTCTGGGGCCAACGTCCTGACTTTC. The chain links TRBV5-5 to TRBJ2-6; D remains unclear. This CDR3 is 17 amino acids long. V lost 0 bases and J 0 bases, leaving 10 bases between the germline ends. The germline CDR1 and CDR2 sequences are SGHKS and YYEKEE (reference sequence). Full variable domain (remainder filled in from reference TRBV5-5 and TRBJ2-6): DAGVTQSPTHLIKTRGQQVTLRCSPISGHKSVSWYQQVLGQGPQFIFQYYEKEERGRGNFPDRFSARQFPNYSSELNVNALLLGDSALYLCASSLGGGSSGANVLTFGAGSRLTVL.

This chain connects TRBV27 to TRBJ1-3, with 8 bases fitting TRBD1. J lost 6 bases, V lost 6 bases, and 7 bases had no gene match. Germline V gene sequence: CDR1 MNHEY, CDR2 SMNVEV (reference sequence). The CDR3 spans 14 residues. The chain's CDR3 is CASSLTDRANTIYF. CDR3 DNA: TGTGCCAGCAGCCTAACGGACAGGGCAAACACCATATATTTT.

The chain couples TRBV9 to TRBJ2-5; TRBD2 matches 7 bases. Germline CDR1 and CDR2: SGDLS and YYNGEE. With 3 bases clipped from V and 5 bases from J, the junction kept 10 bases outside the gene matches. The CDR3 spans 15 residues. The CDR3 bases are TGTGCCAGCAGCGCTAGGGCGGGAGAAGGGGAGACCCAGTACTTC. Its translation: CASSARAGEGETQYF.

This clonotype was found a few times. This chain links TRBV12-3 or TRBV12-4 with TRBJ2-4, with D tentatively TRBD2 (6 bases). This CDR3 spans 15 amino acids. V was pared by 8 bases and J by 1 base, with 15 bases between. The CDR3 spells CASRPGGKAKNIQYF. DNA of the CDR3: TGTGCCAGCCGCCCCGGGGGAAAGGCCAAAAACATTCAGTACTTC.

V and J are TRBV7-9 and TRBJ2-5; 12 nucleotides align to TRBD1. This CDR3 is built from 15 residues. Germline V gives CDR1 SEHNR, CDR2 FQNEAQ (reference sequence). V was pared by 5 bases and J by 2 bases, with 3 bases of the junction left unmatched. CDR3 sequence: CASSPGQGAQETQYF. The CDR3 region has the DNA TGTGCCAGCAGCCCGGGACAGGGGGCTCAAGAGACCCAGTACTTC.

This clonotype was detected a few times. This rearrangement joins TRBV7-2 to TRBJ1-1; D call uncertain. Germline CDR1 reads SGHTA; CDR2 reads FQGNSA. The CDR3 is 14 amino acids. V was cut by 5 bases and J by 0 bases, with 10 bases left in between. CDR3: CASSPTALNTEAFF. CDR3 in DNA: TGTGCCAGCAGCCCAACCGCACTGAACACTGAAGCTTTCTTT.

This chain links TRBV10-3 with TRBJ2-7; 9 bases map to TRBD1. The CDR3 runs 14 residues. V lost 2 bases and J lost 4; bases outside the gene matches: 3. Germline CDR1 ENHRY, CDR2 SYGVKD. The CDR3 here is CAISERDRDYEQYF. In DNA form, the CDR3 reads TGTGCCATCAGTGAGAGGGACAGGGATTACGAGCAGTACTTC.

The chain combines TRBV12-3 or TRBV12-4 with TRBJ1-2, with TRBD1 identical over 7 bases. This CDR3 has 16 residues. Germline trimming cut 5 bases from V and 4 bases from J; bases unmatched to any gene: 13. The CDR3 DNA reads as TGTGCCAGCAGTCCCCAGACAGGGCGTATGCCCTATGGCTACACCTTC. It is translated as CASSPQTGRMPYGYTF.

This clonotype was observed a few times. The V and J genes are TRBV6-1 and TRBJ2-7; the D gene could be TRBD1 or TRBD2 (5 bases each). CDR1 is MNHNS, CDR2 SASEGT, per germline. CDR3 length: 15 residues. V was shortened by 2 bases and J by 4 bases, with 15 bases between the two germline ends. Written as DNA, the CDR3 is TGTGCCAGCAGTGAAAAGGGGTGGGGGTCGTACGAGCAGTACGTC. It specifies CASSEKGWGSYEQYV.

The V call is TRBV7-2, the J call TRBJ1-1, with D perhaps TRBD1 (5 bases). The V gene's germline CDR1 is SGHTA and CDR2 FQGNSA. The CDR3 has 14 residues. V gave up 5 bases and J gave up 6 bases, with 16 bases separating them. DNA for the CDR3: TGTGCCAGCAGCATGACTCCGACAGACCCTGAAGCTTTCTTT. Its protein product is CASSMTPTDPEAFF.

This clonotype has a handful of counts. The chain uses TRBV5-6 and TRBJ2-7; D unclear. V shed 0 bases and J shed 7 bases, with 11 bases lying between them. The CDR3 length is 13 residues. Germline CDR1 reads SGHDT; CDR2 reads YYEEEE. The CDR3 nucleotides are TGTGCCAGCAGCTTGGGTCGCTTCGGAGAGCAGTACGTC. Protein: CASSLGRFGEQYV.

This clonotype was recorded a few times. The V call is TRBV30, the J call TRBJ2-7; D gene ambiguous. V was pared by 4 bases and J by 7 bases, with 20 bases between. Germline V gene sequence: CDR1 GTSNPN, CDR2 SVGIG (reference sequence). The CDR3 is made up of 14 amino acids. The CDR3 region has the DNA TGTGCCTGGACTTCACAGTTCCTACCTCGGGAGCAGTACTTC. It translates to CAWTSQFLPREQYF.

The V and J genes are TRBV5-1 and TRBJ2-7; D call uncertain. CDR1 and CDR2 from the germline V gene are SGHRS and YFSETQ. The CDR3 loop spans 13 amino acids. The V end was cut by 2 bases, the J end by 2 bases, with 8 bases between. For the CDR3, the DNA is TGCGCCAGCAGCTTCGCGGCCGCCTACGAGCAGTACTTC. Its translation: CASSFAAAYEQYF.

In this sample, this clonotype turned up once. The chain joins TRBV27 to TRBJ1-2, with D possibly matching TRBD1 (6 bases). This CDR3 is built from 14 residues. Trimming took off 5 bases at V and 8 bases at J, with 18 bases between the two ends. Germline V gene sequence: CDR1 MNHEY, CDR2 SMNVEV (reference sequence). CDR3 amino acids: CASSPTGAGVGYTF. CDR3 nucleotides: TGTGCCAGCAGTCCCACGGGGGCAGGGGTCGGCTACACCTTC.